These T cell receptor beta chains were read from a single sample in a study of tumor-infiltrating lymphocytes in primary liver carcinoma. TCRdb independently ran MiXCR on the multiplex PCR reads; one entry per CDR3 protein. The sample carries around 99,000 distinct CDR3 sequences, approximately 72% recorded once. The sequenced sample consisted of tumor-adjacent normal liver tissue. The receptors come from a man between 40 and 49 years old with primary liver carcinoma and hepatitis B virus infection. Each CDR3 is given with its conserved first and last residue. The order of the fields is J gene, D gene, V gene, clone size, CDR3 protein, CDR3 DNA. D genes are given only for firm matches. The size of a clone is reported for some rows only, either as once, few or many, or as a class for expanded clones.

TRBJ2-2,TRBD2,TRBV12-3/TRBV12-4,many,CASSLAGTSGANTGELFF,TGTGCCAGCAGTTTAGCCGGGACTAGCGGCGCGAACACCGGGGAGCTGTTTTTT
TRBJ1-2,TRBD1,TRBV10-3,many,CAISGDRVYGYTF,TGTGCCATCAGTGGGGACAGGGTCTATGGCTACACCTTC
TRBJ1-4,-,TRBV12-3/TRBV12-4,once,CTSRPPDAGSHEKLFF,TGTACCAGCAGACCCCCCGATGCCGGTTCGCACGAAAAACTGTTTTTT
TRBJ1-6,-,TRBV6-4,-,CAGSDGTDNSPLHF,TGTGCCGGCAGTGACGGGACCGATAATTCACCCCTCCACTTT
TRBJ2-7,TRBD1,TRBV6-5,many,CASSYDRGSHEQYF,TGTGCCAGCAGTTACGACAGGGGTTCCCACGAGCAGTACTTC
TRBJ2-2,TRBD1,TRBV29-1,-,CSSRTGGAKVVTGELFF,TGCAGCTCTAGGACAGGGGGTGCAAAAGTGGTCACCGGGGAGCTGTTTTTT
TRBJ2-5,TRBD2,TRBV11-2,-,CTSSRLGDYYF,TGTACCAGCAGCCGATTAGGGGACTACTACTTC
TRBJ2-1,-,TRBV7-9,-,CASGSWREGGNEQFF,TGTGCCAGCGGCTCTTGGCGGGAAGGGGGCAATGAGCAGTTCTTC
TRBJ2-2,TRBD2,TRBV6-5,many,CASSFLAEPNTGELFF,TGTGCCAGCAGTTTTCTAGCGGAGCCGAACACCGGGGAGCTGTTTTTT
TRBJ2-5,TRBD2,TRBV11-2,-,CASSTGGAGGPETQYF,TGTGCCAGCAGCACGGGAGGAGCGGGAGGGCCGGAGACCCAGTACTTC
TRBJ1-1,-,TRBV5-4,many,CASSFRVSTEAFF,TGTGCCAGCAGCTTCAGGGTTAGCACTGAAGCTTTCTTT
TRBJ2-7,-,TRBV6-2/TRBV6-3,many,CASSRLPPYEQYF,TGTGCCAGCAGCCGACTCCCCCCCTACGAGCAGTACTTC
TRBJ2-1,-,TRBV29-1,-,CIVAGGNEQFF,TGCATCGTGGCCGGGGGAAATGAGCAGTTCTTC
TRBJ2-2,TRBD2,TRBV6-4,-,CTSSDSVLAEKTGELFF,TGTACCAGCAGTGACTCGGTACTAGCGGAGAAGACCGGGGAGCTGTTTTTT
TRBJ1-5,-,TRBV4-1,-,CASSHGRELRDTDTQHF,TGCGCCAGCAGCCATGGGCGGGAGCTCAGAGACACAGATACGCAGCATTTT
TRBJ2-2,-,TRBV5-1,once,CASSNVGAGELFF,TGCGCCAGTTCAAATGTGGGGGCCGGGGAGCTGTTTTTT
TRBJ1-6,TRBD1,TRBV11-2,few,CAGSSGQGHSSLHF,TGTGCCGGCAGCTCTGGACAGGGACATTCATCCCTCCACTTT
TRBJ1-1,-,TRBV29-1,once,CSVSSSIEAFF,TGCAGTGTTTCTTCGAGCATTGAAGCTTTCTTT
TRBJ1-1,-,TRBV6-5,-,CVSTYRALKTEAFF,TGTGTCAGCACATACAGGGCCCTCAAGACTGAAGCTTTCTTT
TRBJ2-3,TRBD2,TRBV29-1,many,CSVEGTSGSTDTQYF,TGCAGCGTTGAGGGGACTAGCGGGAGCACAGATACGCAGTATTTT
TRBJ1-5,-,TRBV11-2,-,CASSGTWGSNQSQHF,TGTGCCAGCAGCGGGACATGGGGGAGCAATCAGTCCCAGCATTTT
TRBJ2-7,TRBD2,TRBV10-3,many,CAISSGRGEQYF,TGTGCCATCAGTAGCGGGAGAGGCGAGCAGTACTTC
TRBJ2-3,-,TRBV14,-,CASIQVRIDTQYF,TGTGCCAGCATCCAAGTTCGGATAGATACGCAGTATTTT
TRBJ1-2,-,TRBV4-1,-,CASSQDFVRGRSPGYTF,TGCGCCAGCAGCCAAGATTTTGTTCGGGGCAGGTCCCCTGGCTACACCTTC
TRBJ2-1,TRBD2,TRBV7-3,once,CASSPRGGQRDEQFF,TGTGCCAGCAGCCCCCGGGGGGGCCAGCGGGATGAGCAGTTCTTC
TRBJ2-2,TRBD2,TRBV6-5,many,CASSHSGSATGELFF,TGTGCCAGCAGTCATAGCGGGAGTGCCACCGGGGAGCTGTTTTTT
TRBJ1-1,-,TRBV11-2,-,CARSLVGETEAFF,TGTGCCAGGAGCTTAGTCGGGGAGACTGAGGCTTTCTTT
TRBJ1-2,-,TRBV7-9,-,CAGSQTGNYGYTF,TGTGCCGGCAGTCAAACAGGGAACTATGGCTACACCTTC
TRBJ2-5,TRBD1,TRBV29-1,medium-sized,CSVVERTGWQETQYF,TGCAGCGTTGTAGAGAGGACAGGGTGGCAAGAGACCCAGTACTTC